These 25 T cell receptor beta chains share one sample of origin, sequenced in a study of regulatory T cells. Study conclusions and caveats: In CD3G-deficient patients, conventional CD4+ T cells were enriched for hydrophobic CDR3 residues at positions 6 and 7.

The primer mix had 52 TRBV and 13 TRBJ primers. The table came from immunoSEQ multiplex PCR; TCRdb's copy has only in-frame clones and leaves some out. This sample has 30,000 to 40,000 clones, with around nine tenths found just once. The antigens of these receptors remain unknown. The sequenced sample consisted of conventional CD4+ T cells sorted from blood. These receptors were taken from a person under 35 with CD3G deficiency.

The chain is built from TRBV27 and TRBJ2-1, with TRBD1 matching over 9 bases. The V and J ends lost 4 bases and 8 bases, in that order; junction bases with no gene match: 6. This CDR3 has 14 amino acids. The germline V gene has CDR1 MNHEY and CDR2 SMNVEV (reference sequence). This CDR3 is CASSSGTGLDEQFF. DNA for the CDR3: TGTGCCAGCAGTTCCGGGACAGGGTTGGATGAGCAGTTCTTC.

The CDR3 reads CASSEGPNDNYGYTF. DNA for the CDR3: TGTGCCAGCAGTGAAGGACCGAATGACAACTATGGCTACACCTTC. The gene calls are TRBV6-1 and TRBJ1-2; D unresolved. Per germline, CDR1 MNHNS and CDR2 SASEGT. V was pared by 1 base and J by 2 bases, with 11 bases between. The CDR3 loop spans 15 amino acids.

This chain joins TRBV6-1 and TRBJ2-7; 12 nucleotides match TRBD2. Trimming cost V 6 bases and J 2 bases; bases outside gene matches: 2. The germline gives CDR1 MNHNS, CDR2 SASEGT. The CDR3 contains 14 residues. This CDR3 reads CASSTSGRPYEQYF. CDR3 nucleotide sequence: TGTGCCAGCAGCACTAGCGGGAGGCCCTACGAGCAGTACTTC.

This chain links TRBV28 with TRBJ1-3, with 8 nucleotides matching TRBD1. The junction had 2 bases not matched to a gene; V was cut back by 5 bases and J by 2 bases. Germline lookup yields CDR1 MDHEN and CDR2 SYDVKM. The CDR3 runs to 14 residues. In nucleotides, the CDR3 is TGTGCCAGCAGTCCACAGGGGGCTGGAAACACCATATATTTT. This translates into CASSPQGAGNTIYF.

The chain recombines TRBV28 with TRBJ2-7, with D perhaps TRBD1 or TRBD2 (5 bases each). CDR1 and CDR2 (germline): MDHEN, SYDVKM. CDR3 length equals 13 residues. V dropped 5 bases and J dropped 2 bases, with 10 bases sitting between them. The CDR3 region has the DNA TGTGCCAGCAGTAAGGGACGGGCCTACGAGCAGTACTTC. It specifies CASSKGRAYEQYF.

This chain uses TRBV5-1 with TRBJ1-1; perhaps TRBD1 as D (5 bases). Looked up from germline, CDR1 is SGHRS and CDR2 is YFSETQ. This CDR3 is 17 amino acids long. V was shortened by 4 bases and J by 1 base, with 20 bases between the two germline ends. DNA for the CDR3: TGCGCCAGCAGCCGGGGGGGTTTCCCAGGGAGGAACACTGAAGCTTTCTTT. It encodes CASSRGGFPGRNTEAFF.

The chain recombines TRBV5-1 with TRBJ2-7; 9 bases match TRBD1. In germline, CDR1 is SGHRS, CDR2 YFSETQ. J lost 6 bases, V lost 4 bases, and 5 bases had no gene match. This CDR3 is 13 amino acids long. The CDR3 bases are TGCGCCAGCAGCATGCGGACAGGGGCCGAGCAGTACTTC. Its protein product is CASSMRTGAEQYF.

The chain carries TRBV7-9 and TRBJ1-1, with TRBD1 matching over 7 bases. V shed 4 bases, J shed 9 bases, and the junction held 17 bases outside the gene matches. This CDR3 spans 16 amino acids. CDR1 is SEHNR and CDR2 is FQNEAQ in the germline V gene (reference sequence). CDR3 amino acids: CASSSKPVGAGGKAFF. In DNA form, the CDR3 reads TGTGCCAGCAGCTCAAAACCAGTGGGGGCAGGGGGAAAAGCTTTCTTT.

The rearrangement uses TRBV6-6 and TRBJ1-5, with D perhaps matching TRBD1 (6 bases). The germline V gene encodes CDR1 MNHNY and CDR2 SVGAGI (reference sequence). The length of the CDR3 is 16 residues. With 8 bases removed from V and 6 bases from J, the gap between germline ends came to 23 bases. The CDR3 is CASAKGGLQGAQPQHF. The CDR3 bases are TGTGCCAGCGCCAAAGGGGGTTTGCAGGGAGCTCAGCCCCAGCATTTT.

V and J are TRBV20-1 and TRBJ2-1; D is undetermined. Trimming took off 2 bases at V and 8 bases at J, with 7 bases between the two ends. The germline gives CDR1 DFQATT, CDR2 SNEGSKA (reference sequence). This CDR3 has 11 residues. The CDR3 here is CSARKEYEQFF. CDR3 DNA: TGCAGTGCTAGAAAGGAGTATGAGCAGTTCTTC.

The chain recombines TRBV5-1 with TRBJ2-7; D gene ambiguous. Trimming removed 0 bases from V and 6 bases from J, with 10 bases in between. The CDR3 runs to 13 residues. CDR1 and CDR2 from the germline V gene are SGHRS and YFSETQ. The CDR3 here is CASSLAGPGEQYF. The DNA of the CDR3 is TGCGCCAGCAGCTTGGCCGGGCCGGGCGAGCAGTACTTC.

V gene TRBV6-1 combines with J gene TRBJ2-7, with 7 bases identical to TRBD2. The junction had 10 bases not matched to a gene; V was cut back by 5 bases and J by 6 bases. The CDR3 has 14 amino acids. CDR1 and CDR2 (germline): MNHNS, SASEGT. Here the CDR3 DNA reads TGTGCCAGCAGTCCCCAGGGAGGGGTTTCCGAGCAGTACTTC. Translating gives CASSPQGGVSEQYF.

This chain connects TRBV19 to TRBJ1-6; tentatively, D is TRBD1 (5 bases). The CDR3 covers 14 residues. The germline V and J ends were trimmed by 6 bases and 7 bases, with 13 bases remaining between them. Germline CDR1 LNHDA, CDR2 SQIVND (reference sequence). CDR3 sequence: CASRTRGQNSPLHF. The CDR3 DNA follows: TGTGCCAGTAGGACGAGGGGCCAGAATTCACCCCTCCACTTT.

The V and J genes are TRBV28 and TRBJ2-1; TRBD2 matches at 7 bases. Germline V gene lookup returns CDR1 MDHEN and CDR2 SYDVKM. The CDR3 contains 18 residues. The ends lost 3 bases at V and 2 bases at J; junction bases unmatched: 13. The CDR3 sequence is CASSFPGRGGRAYNEQFF. The CDR3 bases are TGTGCCAGCAGTTTCCCCGGTCGTGGGGGGAGGGCCTACAATGAGCAGTTCTTC.

This chain links TRBV5-1 with TRBJ2-1; 11 bases map to TRBD2. J was trimmed by 7 bases and V by 3 bases; bases with no gene match: 3. Germline CDR1 is SGHRS and CDR2 is YFSETQ. There are 14 residues in the CDR3. In nucleotides, the CDR3 is TGCGCCAGCAGCTCGACTAGCGGGAAGAATGAGCAGTTCTTC. It codes for CASSSTSGKNEQFF.

This clone was observed once. The CDR3 spells CASSRGTGAYNEQFF. The CDR3 nucleotides read TGCGCCAGCAGCCGGGGGACAGGGGCCTACAATGAGCAGTTCTTC. The genes are TRBV5-1 and TRBJ2-1, with 10 positions matching TRBD1. The germline CDR1 and CDR2 sequences are SGHRS and YFSETQ. This CDR3 is 15 amino acids long. The V and J ends lost 4 bases and 2 bases, in that order; junction bases with no gene match: 3.

In its sample, this clone was seen once. V usage is TRBV5-1 and J usage is TRBJ1-1; D is undetermined. The germline gives CDR1 SGHRS, CDR2 YFSETQ. The length of the CDR3 is 13 residues. The V gene lost 4 bases and the J gene lost 4 bases, with 11 bases spanning the gap. The CDR3 region has the DNA TGCGCCAGCAGCAGGGAAAGAGGCACTGAAGCTTTCTTT. This encodes CASSRERGTEAFF.

The chain employs TRBV20-1 and TRBJ1-1, with a tentative D call TRBD1 (5 bases). V was trimmed by 5 bases and J by 1 base, leaving 5 bases between them. Germline V gene data show CDR1 as DFQATT and CDR2 as SNEGSKA (reference sequence). CDR3 size: 11 residues. The CDR3 protein is CSAGQNTEAFF. The DNA of the CDR3 is TGCAGTGCTGGACAGAACACTGAAGCTTTCTTT.

This sequence joins TRBV6-1 and TRBJ1-4; D might be TRBD1 (5 bases). The CDR3 runs to 16 residues. Trimming took off 3 bases at V and 2 bases at J, with 13 bases between the two ends. Germline V gene data show CDR1 as MNHNS and CDR2 as SASEGT. This CDR3 is CASSDVGGATNEKLFF. As DNA, the CDR3 is TGTGCCAGCAGTGACGTGGGGGGTGCGACTAATGAAAAACTGTTTTTT.

This chain links TRBV7-9 with TRBJ1-1; D gene ambiguous. Trimming stripped 1 base from V and 1 base from J, with 4 bases between. Germline V gene data show CDR1 as SEHNR and CDR2 as FQNEAQ (reference sequence). The CDR3 runs 13 residues. DNA for the CDR3: TGTGCCAGCAGCTTAGAAGAGAACACTGAAGCTTTCTTT. This sequence encodes CASSLEENTEAFF.

In its sample, this clone was seen once. J is TRBJ1-2 and V is TRBV28, with D perhaps matching TRBD1 (5 bases). The length of the CDR3 is 15 residues. Per germline, CDR1 MDHEN and CDR2 SYDVKM. The V end lost 10 bases, the J end lost 8 bases, and 26 bases lay between the germline ends. The CDR3 DNA reads TGTGCCACCCAGTCCGGGGGGACCATAGCCCTCGGCTACACCTTC. Translated: CATQSGGTIALGYTF.

V and J are TRBV28 and TRBJ2-5; 7 nucleotides line up with TRBD2. Looked up from germline, CDR1 is MDHEN and CDR2 is SYDVKM. V gave up 3 bases and J gave up 5 bases; unmatched junction bases: 12. The CDR3 totals 16 residues. The CDR3 DNA is TGTGCCAGCAGTTTTGGGCTAGCGGCGGGTGAGGAGACCCAGTACTTC. Translated, it gives CASSFGLAAGEETQYF. Full variable domain (missing parts from reference TRBV28 and TRBJ2-5): DVKVTQSSRYLVKRTGEKVFLECVQDMDHENMFWYRQDPGLGLRLIYFSYDVKMKEKGDIPEGYSVSREKKERFSLILESASTNQTSMYLCASSFGLAAGEETQYFGPGTRLLVL.

This clone was counted once. The DNA for the CDR3 is TGTGCCAGCAGTAGAGGGGCCGGGGCCAACGTCCTGACTTTC. Its protein is CASSRGAGANVLTF. The chain recombines TRBV6-1 with TRBJ2-6, with D perhaps TRBD1 or TRBD2 (5 bases each). In germline, CDR1 is MNHNS, CDR2 SASEGT. V gave up 5 bases and J gave up 4 bases, with 9 bases separating them. The CDR3 is made up of 14 amino acids.

The gene calls are TRBV28 and TRBJ1-2; D may be TRBD1 (5 bases). The CDR3 runs 15 residues. Germline V CDR1 and CDR2: MDHEN, SYDVKM. V lost 4 bases, J lost 5 bases, and 17 bases lay in between. CDR3 region: CASSSTGRTTYGYTF. CDR3 DNA sequence: TGTGCCAGCAGTTCCACCGGAAGGACAACATATGGCTACACCTTC.

The rearrangement links TRBV18 to TRBJ2-3; D unclear. CDR1 and CDR2 (germline): KGHSH, LQKENI. This CDR3 is 11 amino acids long. V lost 3 bases and J lost 5, with 3 bases in between. The CDR3: CASSPGDTQYF. The CDR3 DNA is TGTGCCAGCTCACCGGGAGATACGCAGTATTTT.